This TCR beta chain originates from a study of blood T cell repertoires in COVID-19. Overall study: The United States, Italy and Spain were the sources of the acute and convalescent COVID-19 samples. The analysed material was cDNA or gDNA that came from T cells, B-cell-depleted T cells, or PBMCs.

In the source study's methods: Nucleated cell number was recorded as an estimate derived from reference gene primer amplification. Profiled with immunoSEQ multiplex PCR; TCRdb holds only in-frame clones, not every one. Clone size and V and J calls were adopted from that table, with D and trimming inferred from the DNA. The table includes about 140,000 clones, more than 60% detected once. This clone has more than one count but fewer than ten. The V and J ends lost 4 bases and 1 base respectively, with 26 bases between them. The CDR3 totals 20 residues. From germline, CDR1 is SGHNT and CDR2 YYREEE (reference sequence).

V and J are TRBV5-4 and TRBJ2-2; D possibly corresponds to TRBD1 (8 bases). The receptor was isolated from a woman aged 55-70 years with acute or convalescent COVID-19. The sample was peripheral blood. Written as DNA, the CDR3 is TGTGCCAGCAGCGTAGGGACAGGCGGCGGGAGAGTGGGGAACACCGGGGAGCTGTTTTTT. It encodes CASSVGTGGGRVGNTGELFF.